This entry features one T cell receptor beta chain sequence. This clone appeared a single time. The antigen it recognizes is unknown. No quality values exist for individual bases; no much larger clone is one base distant. Other DNA sequences in the sample encode the same CDR3. Library construction relied on the immunoSEQ multiplex PCR assay. This is the immuneACCESS table as TCRdb keeps it, with only in-frame sequences that have V and J called. A part of the clones is gone; compared with another copy, unresolved V genes explain less than half, and the rest is unexplained. A total of 55,000 to 85,000 clones appear in this sample, about nine tenths of them only once. 2% of the sample is in the top ten clones. This record comes from a study of T cell changes during pregnancy in multiple sclerosis (dated by TCRdb to between 2018 and 2021). General notes on the study: In women with multiple sclerosis, the researchers looked at how the T cell repertoire shifted as pregnancy progressed.

Trimming accounts for 5 bases at V and 3 bases at J, while the number of junction bases matched to no gene is 5. CDR1 and CDR2, per the germline V gene (reference sequence), are MNHEY and SMNVEV. The cysteine opens and the phenylalanine closes a CDR3 of 14 amino acids. The CDR3 DNA has 42 bases and is translated from base 1. This material consisted of peripheral blood, taken in the second trimester of pregnancy. The chain is assembled from TRBV27 and TRBJ2-7; 9 central nucleotides agree with TRBD2. The sequence was obtained from a female donor with multiple sclerosis, enrolled in a pregnancy study. The nucleotide sequence is given as TGTGCCAGCAGTCTACTAGCGGGTAACTACGAGCAGTACTTC. This yields the protein CASSLLAGNYEQYF.